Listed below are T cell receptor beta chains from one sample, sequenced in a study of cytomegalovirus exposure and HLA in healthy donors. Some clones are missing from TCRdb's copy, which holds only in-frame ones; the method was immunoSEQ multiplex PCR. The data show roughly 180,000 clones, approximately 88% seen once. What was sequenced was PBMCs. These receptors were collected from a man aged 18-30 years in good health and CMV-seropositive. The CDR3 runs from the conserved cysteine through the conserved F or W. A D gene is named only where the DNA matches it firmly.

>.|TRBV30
CAWVPGSTDTQYF
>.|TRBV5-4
CASSGWTDYEQYF
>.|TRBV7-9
CASSLIQGYNTEAFF
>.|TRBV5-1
CASSFSANTGELFF
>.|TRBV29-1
CSVGGAGSGTETQYF
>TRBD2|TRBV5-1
CASRLGLAADNEQFF
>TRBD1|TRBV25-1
CASSYPSQTGDMNTEAFF
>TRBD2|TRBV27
CASSLTSGRWEDTQYF
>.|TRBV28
CASDEADTQYF
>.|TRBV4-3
CASSQGTAHSYNEQFF
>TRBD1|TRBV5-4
CASSLGSLGGTGAYEQYF
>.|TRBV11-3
CASSLTASTDTQYF
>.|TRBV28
CASSLRGRYEQYF
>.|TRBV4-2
CASSQEGTNNQPQHF
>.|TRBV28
CASRTDSQETQYF
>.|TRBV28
CASIISGVGQPQHF
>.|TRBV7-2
CASSQPLSAGSVGETQYF
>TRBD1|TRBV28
CASSNAQGEDGYTF
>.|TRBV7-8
CASSLARALNQPQHF
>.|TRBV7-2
CASRVPGDRNEQFF
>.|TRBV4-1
CASSQVTGTHEQYF
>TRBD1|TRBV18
CASSGGQGNQPQHF
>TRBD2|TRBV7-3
CASSPTPGLAGGQNEQFF
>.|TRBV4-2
CASSPQGKGVDTGELFF
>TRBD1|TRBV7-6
CASSPGTEETQYF
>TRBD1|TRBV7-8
CASSERQGSEQYF
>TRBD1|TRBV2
CASSRDRPHYGYTF
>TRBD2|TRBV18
CASSGKGILAGVGETQYF
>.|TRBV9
CASSVVSGTGVYEQYF
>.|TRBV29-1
CSVEMQTVSSYNEQFF
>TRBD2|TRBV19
CASSIDPPGLAGNEQFF
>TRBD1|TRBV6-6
CASSRDSRGPQHF
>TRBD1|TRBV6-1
CASRTTGGYGYTF
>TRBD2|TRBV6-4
CASSSLAGARETQYF
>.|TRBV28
CASSFVRARQPQHF
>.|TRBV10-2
CASSYKGNYGYTF
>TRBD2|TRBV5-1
CASSLVGLAGGAYEQYF
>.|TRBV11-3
CASSPGGGRAEAFF
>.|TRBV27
CASSSQMNTEAFF
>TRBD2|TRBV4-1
CASSRSPAGTGELFF
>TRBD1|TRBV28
CASTLSGTGAFYGYTF
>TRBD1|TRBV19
CASSSRDRGLNTGELFF
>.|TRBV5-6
CASSLVATGAGELFF
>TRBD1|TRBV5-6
CASSFRDRVITDTQYF
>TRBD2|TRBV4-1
CASSRKAGGAYNEQFF